This record concerns one T cell receptor (beta chain) sequence. Its cognate antigen is unknown. Treatment given: roughly 10-day PBMC culture with coronavirus spike peptide pools or control peptides (ViraFEST assay). The collection of CD4+ T cells from the unexposed donor took place before the COVID-19 pandemic (2011-2018). The sample originates from a study of vaccination and CD4 T cells after COVID-19. Cultured CD4+ T cells had their DNA profiled by the Oncomine TCR Beta short-read assay. TCRdb analysed the PCR reads with MiXCR anew, one entry per CDR3 protein. The sample lists some 4,900 distinct CDR3 sequences, about 40% occurring once. V lost 7 bases and J 4 bases, leaving 14 bases between the germline ends. The CDR3 runs to 14 residues. Germline CDR1 SNHLY, CDR2 FYNNEI.

Specimen: CD4+ T cells from blood, cultured in vitro. V usage is TRBV2 and J usage is TRBJ2-1, with a weak D call TRBD1 (6 bases). The sequence was obtained from a human donor in good health. CDR3 residues: CASTARTVYNEQFF. Written as DNA, the CDR3 is TGTGCCAGCACCGCTAGGACAGTATACAATGAGCAGTTCTTC.